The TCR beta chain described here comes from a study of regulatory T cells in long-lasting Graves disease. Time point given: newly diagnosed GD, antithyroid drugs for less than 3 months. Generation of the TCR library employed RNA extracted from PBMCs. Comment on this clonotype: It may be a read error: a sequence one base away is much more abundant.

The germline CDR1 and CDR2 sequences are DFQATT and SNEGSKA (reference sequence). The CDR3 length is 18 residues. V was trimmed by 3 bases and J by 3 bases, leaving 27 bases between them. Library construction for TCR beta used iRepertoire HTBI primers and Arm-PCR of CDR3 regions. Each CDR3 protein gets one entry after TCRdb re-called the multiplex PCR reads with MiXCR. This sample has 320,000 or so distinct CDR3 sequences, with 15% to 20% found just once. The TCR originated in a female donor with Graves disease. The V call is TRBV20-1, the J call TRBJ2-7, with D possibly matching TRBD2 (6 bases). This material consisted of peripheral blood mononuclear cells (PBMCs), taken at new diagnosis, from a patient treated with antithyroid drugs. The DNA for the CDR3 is TGCAGTGCTAGCTCTGTAGGATTCAGCTGGAGGGCCGGCTACGAGCAGTACTTC. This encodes CSASSVGFSWRAGYEQYF.